One sample yielded the 24 T cell receptor beta chains listed below, sequenced in a study of CXCR3-negative and CXCR3-positive naive CD8 T cells. The method, 5' RACE with UMI labels, was used to prepare the TRB cDNA libraries. TCRdb re-called the 5' RACE reads and catalogs CDR3 proteins one per entry, DNA excluded. The listing records 90,000 to 100,000 distinct CDR3 sequences. These receptors lack a known antigen. General observations from the study: Relative to CXCR3-negative naive cells, CXCR3-positive naive cells had more hydrophobic TRB CDR3s.

Source material: naive CXCR3+ CD8+ T cells from blood. This sample's subset: CD45RO-CCR7+CD27+CD95- naive CD8+ T cells expressing CXCR3 (TNR3+). The receptors come from a human donor in good health. Some clones in this sample may be carry-over from other donors' samples.

This sequence joins TRBV29-1 and TRBJ1-2; lacking DNA, the TRBD1 call made by TCRdb goes unchecked. Looked up from germline, CDR1 is SQVTM and CDR2 is ANQGSEA. The CDR3 totals 13 residues. CDR3 protein: CSVGPQGFYGYTF.

The gene calls are TRBV29-1 and TRBJ2-7; TCRdb selects TRBD1, and the lack of DNA leaves this call unchecked. The CDR3 is made up of 13 amino acids. The V gene's germline CDR1 is SQVTM and CDR2 ANQGSEA. The CDR3 sequence: CSVEGGATYEQYF.

The rearrangement links TRBV7-8 to TRBJ2-3; no DNA is available, so the TRBD2 call from TCRdb remains unchecked. This CDR3 has 16 amino acids. Germline V gene data show CDR1 as SGHVS and CDR2 as FQNEAQ. CDR3 sequence reads: CASSLLAGGNTDTQYF.

J is TRBJ2-6 and V is TRBV7-6; without DNA, the TCRdb call of TRBD1 cannot be checked. CDR1 is SGHVS, CDR2 FNYEAQ, per germline. There are 16 residues in the CDR3. CDR3 region: CASRPPSGAGANVLTF.

This chain joins TRBV7-6 and TRBJ2-2; the D call of TRBD2 rests on TCRdb alone, since no DNA is present to check it. Germline CDR1 SGHVS, CDR2 FNYEAQ. CDR3 length: 14 amino acids. The CDR3 spells CASSWAENTGELFF.

The chain's CDR3 is CASSPQTSGTVANYGYTF. V usage is TRBV7-9 and J usage is TRBJ1-2; TCRdb selects TRBD1, and the lack of DNA leaves this call unchecked. Germline CDR1 reads SEHNR; CDR2 reads FQNEAQ (reference sequence). The CDR3 is made up of 18 amino acids.

CDR3 residues: CAISAGQGSNEQYF. V usage is TRBV10-3 and J usage is TRBJ2-7; TCRdb's D gene call, TRBD1, goes unchecked for lack of DNA. In germline, CDR1 is ENHRY, CDR2 SYGVKD. The CDR3 is made up of 14 amino acids.

The genes are TRBV19 and TRBJ2-3. CDR1 is LNHDA, CDR2 SQIVND, per germline (reference sequence). The CDR3 sequence is 16 residues long. The CDR3 loop reads CASSIDLSPSVDTQYF.

The genes are TRBV20-1 and TRBJ2-2; TCRdb outputs TRBD2, but without DNA this stays unchecked. There are 15 residues in the CDR3. The germline V gene has CDR1 DFQATT and CDR2 SNEGSKA (reference sequence). The CDR3 here is CSASPGTSDSGELFF.

V and J are TRBV7-9 and TRBJ2-7; TCRdb calls TRBD2, which cannot be checked without DNA. The CDR3 runs to 16 residues. Per the germline V gene, CDR1 is SEHNR and CDR2 is FQNEAQ (reference sequence). CDR3 sequence reads: CASSSTDSQAPYEQYF.

The chain recombines TRBV29-1 with TRBJ2-5; TCRdb proposes TRBD1, but this gene call is untestable without DNA. The germline CDR1 and CDR2 sequences are SQVTM and ANQGSEA. The CDR3 has 14 amino acids. The CDR3 spells CSVGRQGIPKTQYF.

V is TRBV6-2 or TRBV6-3 and J is TRBJ2-4; TCRdb lists TRBD1, though no DNA is available to test this call. From germline, CDR1 is MNHEY and CDR2 SVGEGT. The CDR3 spans 15 residues. This chain's CDR3 is CASGDTGQGTNIQYF.

The J gene is TRBJ2-3, the V gene TRBV5-1; TCRdb returns TRBD1, unconfirmable since there is no DNA. The CDR3 loop spans 16 amino acids. Looked up from germline, CDR1 is SGHRS and CDR2 is YFSETQ. CDR3 sequence: CASSSLSGVSTDTQYF. The full variable domain, with the rest looked up from reference TRBV5-1 and TRBJ2-3, is KAGVTQTPRYLIKTRGQQVTLSCSPISGHRSVSWYQQTPGQGLQFLFEYFSETQRNKGNFPGRFSGRQFSNSRSEMNVSTLELGDSALYLCASSSLSGVSTDTQYFGPGTRLTVL.

This sequence joins TRBV9 and TRBJ2-3; with no DNA, the TCRdb D assignment of TRBD1 cannot be verified. The CDR3 consists of 15 residues. Germline V lookup: CDR1 SGDLS, CDR2 YYNGEE. The CDR3 protein is CASSVYRGMPDTQYF.

V is TRBV7-8 and J is TRBJ2-7; the TCRdb D gene call, TRBD1, has no DNA to confirm it. In germline, CDR1 is SGHVS, CDR2 FQNEAQ. The CDR3 length is 15 residues. CDR3: CASSLPAGTTYEQYF.

CDR3 protein: CASSYSDTSVANTGELFF. The chain joins TRBV6-2 or TRBV6-3 to TRBJ2-2. CDR3 length: 18 residues. CDR1 is MNHEY, CDR2 SVGEGT, per germline.

V usage is TRBV12-3 or TRBV12-4 and J usage is TRBJ2-1; the TCRdb call, TRBD1, lacks DNA for checking. The CDR3 covers 17 residues. The chain's CDR3 is CASRPQIVGGSYNEQFF.

The chain carries TRBV29-1 and TRBJ2-7; no DNA is available, so the TRBD2 call from TCRdb remains unchecked. Germline-derived CDR1 and CDR2 are SQVTM and ANQGSEA. CDR3 length equals 16 residues. The CDR3 reads CSVGTRSAKSDYEQYF.

V gene TRBV12-3 or TRBV12-4 combines with J gene TRBJ2-5. This CDR3 has 14 amino acids. Here the CDR3 reads CASSFRGSPETQYF.

J is TRBJ2-3 and V is TRBV4-2; the D gene TCRdb calls, TRBD2, cannot be checked with no DNA. CDR1 is LGHNA, CDR2 YNFKEQ, per germline. The CDR3 spans 18 residues. The CDR3 loop reads CASSQGSGTSGAADTQYF.

The genes are TRBV11-2 and TRBJ2-5. Germline V gene data show CDR1 as SGHAT and CDR2 as FQNNGV. This CDR3 comprises 15 residues. The CDR3 region is CASSLASRYQETQYF.

The rearrangement links TRBV7-9 to TRBJ2-2; TCRdb picks TRBD1, but there is no DNA to check that call. CDR1 is SEHNR, CDR2 FQNEAQ, per germline (reference sequence). This CDR3 comprises 17 residues. This CDR3 reads CASSPGQGPTNTGELFF.

The chain recombines TRBV5-6 with TRBJ2-3; without DNA, the TCRdb call of TRBD1 cannot be checked. CDR1 is SGHDT and CDR2 is YYEEEE in the germline V gene. The CDR3 covers 19 residues. CDR3 amino acids: CASSLVSRQGVWTTDTQYF.

V is TRBV24-1 and J is TRBJ2-7. This CDR3 region has 13 residues. The germline gives CDR1 KGHDR, CDR2 SFDVKD. The CDR3 here is CATSDAGSYEQYF.